The rows below give T cell receptor beta chains drawn from one sample of a study of blood T cell repertoires in COVID-19. Measured with immunoSEQ multiplex PCR; TCRdb has only the in-frame clones, and not every one. Of more than 85,000 clones in the sample, approximately 81% were seen once. What was sequenced was peripheral blood. The receptors were sampled from a man aged 55-75 years with acute or convalescent COVID-19. The CDR3 runs from the conserved cysteine through the conserved F or W. Each record gives: V gene, D gene, clone size, J gene, CDR3 DNA, CDR3 protein. The D gene is left open where the match is weak. Expanded clones are given a class, and other clones once, few, many or no size at all.

>TRBV6-5|TRBD2|NA|TRBJ2-5
TGTGCCAGCAGTTATTCACTAGCGGGGAGGGAGACCCAGTACTTC
CASSYSLAGRETQYF
>TRBV2|NA|NA|TRBJ2-2
TGTGCCAGCAGCGAGTTACTTGTCGGGGGGGAGCTGTTTTTT
CASSELLVGGELFF
>TRBV27|NA|NA|TRBJ1-3
TGTGCCAGCAGTTTATCCCCGGACAGTGGAAACACCATATATTTT
CASSLSPDSGNTIYF
>TRBV11-3|TRBD2|NA|TRBJ2-1
TGTGCCAGCAGCTTAGATCGGGTCGGGAGGTCCTACAATGAGCAGTTCTTC
CASSLDRVGRSYNEQFF
>TRBV3-1/TRBV3-2|TRBD1|NA|TRBJ1-2
TGTGCCAGCAGCTCAGGGGGGACTGGTGGCTACACCTTC
CASSSGGTGGYTF
>TRBV9|NA|NA|TRBJ1-2
TGTGCCAGCAGCGTAGGCAGGGTGGATGGCTACACCTTC
CASSVGRVDGYTF
>TRBV29-1|TRBD2|NA|TRBJ2-3
TGCAGCGTTGAAGTGCCCGGACTAGCCGCCGCAGATACGCAGTATTTT
CSVEVPGLAAADTQYF
>TRBV4-2|TRBD2|NA|TRBJ2-1
TGTGCCAGCAGCCAAGGGGGACTAGCGGGGGGCCGTGAGCAGTTCTTC
CASSQGGLAGGREQFF
>TRBV11-3|TRBD2|NA|TRBJ2-1
TGTGCCAGCAGCCCCCCCGGTGGTAGCGGGAGAACCCAGTTCTTC
CASSPPGGSGRTQFF
>TRBV19|NA|NA|TRBJ1-5
TGTGCCAGTAAGCTGGGGACACCCTATCAGCCCCAGCATTTT
CASKLGTPYQPQHF
>TRBV30|NA|NA|TRBJ1-2
TGTGCCTGGACTGACAGTGGGTCCTATGGCTACACCTTC
CAWTDSGSYGYTF
>TRBV14|TRBD2|NA|TRBJ2-1
TGTGCCAGCAGCCAAGGACCCACACGACGGCGGGAGGGCAATGAGCAGTTCTTC
CASSQGPTRRREGNEQFF
>TRBV15|TRBD1|NA|TRBJ1-3
TGTGCCACCGGCAGGGGGCTATCAGGAAACACCATATATTTT
CATGRGLSGNTIYF
>TRBV9|TRBD1|NA|TRBJ1-1
TGTGCCAGCAGCCCGTGGACAGGTGACACTGAAGCTTTCTTT
CASSPWTGDTEAFF
>TRBV5-1|TRBD1|NA|TRBJ1-3
TGCGCCAGCAGCTACGGACAGGGGGCGAGCTCTGGAAACACCATATATTTT
CASSYGQGASSGNTIYF
>TRBV7-9|NA|NA|TRBJ1-6
TGTGCCAGCAGCCCTCCGACAGTGCCTGTATCCCTCCACTTT
CASSPPTVPVSLHF
>TRBV12-3/TRBV12-4|NA|NA|TRBJ2-1
TGTGCCAGCAGTTTAGCCCCCCCGGGTGAGCAGTTCTTC
CASSLAPPGEQFF
>TRBV7-2|NA|NA|TRBJ2-6
TGTGCCAGCAGCTTAGCGCGAGCCGCTGGGGCCAACGTCCTGACTTTC
CASSLARAAGANVLTF
>TRBV10-3|NA|NA|TRBJ1-1
TGTGCCATCAGTGATGGGGGGGCCAACACTGAAGCTTTCTTT
CAISDGGANTEAFF
>TRBV7-2|NA|NA|TRBJ1-4
TGTGCCAGCAGCTTAGGACTCGTTCGAAGTGAAAAACTGTTTTTT
CASSLGLVRSEKLFF
>TRBV4-3|NA|NA|TRBJ1-2
TGCGCCAGCAGCCAAGATATAATCGTATATGGCTACACCTTC
CASSQDIIVYGYTF
>TRBV7-9|TRBD1|NA|TRBJ1-1
TGTGCCAGCAGCACCTTATATACAGGGGAGAACACTGAAGCTTTCTTT
CASSTLYTGENTEAFF
>TRBV27|NA|NA|TRBJ1-4
TGTGCCAGCAGCAGACAGGTTGCAACTAATGAAAAACTGTTTTTT
CASSRQVATNEKLFF
>TRBV27|TRBD1|NA|TRBJ2-5
TGTGCCAGCAGTTTAGGGCAGGGGGCGGTAGAGACCCAGTACTTC
CASSLGQGAVETQYF
>TRBV12-5|NA|once|TRBJ2-1
TGTGCTAGCCGCCTAGGCCGAGCGGGCGATGAGCAGTTCTTC
CASRLGRAGDEQFF
>TRBV19|NA|NA|TRBJ1-4
TGTGCCAGTAGCAGCCCTTGGGGGGGAGTCGATGAAAAACTGTTTTTT
CASSSPWGGVDEKLFF
>TRBV10-1|TRBD1|NA|TRBJ2-3
TGCGCCAGCAGTCGACAGGGCGGTACGCAGTATTTT
CASSRQGGTQYF
>TRBV7-2|NA|NA|TRBJ1-2
TGTGCCAGCAGCGTCTTAGATTCCTATGGCTACACCTTC
CASSVLDSYGYTF
>TRBV6-1|NA|NA|TRBJ1-1
TGTGCCAGCAGTGAAACCCGGTCTGGCACTGAAGCTTTCTTT
CASSETRSGTEAFF
>TRBV11-3|TRBD2|NA|TRBJ2-3
TGTGCCAGCAGCTATGGACTAGCGGGAGGGCAGGGCACAGATACGCAGTATTTT
CASSYGLAGGQGTDTQYF
>TRBV3-1/TRBV3-2|TRBD2|NA|TRBJ2-5
TGTGCCAGCAGCCAAGGTCCTAGCGGGGGCCAGGGGGAGACCCAGTACTTC
CASSQGPSGGQGETQYF
>TRBV3-1/TRBV3-2|NA|NA|TRBJ2-1
TGTGCCAGCAGCCAAGAGGGACTTCTACCGTCGAGCTCCTACAATGAGCAGTTCTTC
CASSQEGLLPSSSYNEQFF
>TRBV19|NA|NA|TRBJ1-4
TGTGCCAGTAGGAGATCAGGTTCAAGGGAAAAACTGTTTTTT
CASRRSGSREKLFF
>TRBV7-2|TRBD1|NA|TRBJ1-2
TGTGCCAGCAGCTTACAGGGACAGAGCTATGGCTACACCTTC
CASSLQGQSYGYTF
>TRBV10-3|NA|NA|TRBJ2-3
TGTGCCATCAGTGAGTCGAGGTTCACAGATACGCAGTATTTT
CAISESRFTDTQYF
>TRBV3-1/TRBV3-2|TRBD1|NA|TRBJ1-1
TGTGCCAGCAGCCAAGTTGACAGGGGGGTGAACACTGAAGCTTTCTTT
CASSQVDRGVNTEAFF
>TRBV7-9|TRBD2|NA|TRBJ2-1
TGTGCCAGCAGGCTAGCGGGGAAAAGCTCCTACAATGAGCAGTTCTTC
CASRLAGKSSYNEQFF
>TRBV6-5|TRBD2|few|TRBJ2-1
TGTGCCAGCAGCCCAGCGGGAGAGGGTGATAATGAGCAGTTCTTC
CASSPAGEGDNEQFF
>TRBV29-1|TRBD1|NA|TRBJ1-1
TGCAGCGTTGCTGGACAGGGAGGATTATCTGAAGCTTTCTTT
CSVAGQGGLSEAFF
>TRBV7-2|NA|NA|TRBJ1-3
TGTGCCAGCAGCTTTCCTCGTAACACCATATATTTT
CASSFPRNTIYF
>TRBV4-3|NA|NA|TRBJ2-3
TGCGCCAGCAGCCGCAGAGTAGCCAGGACTAGCACAGATACGCAGTATTTT
CASSRRVARTSTDTQYF
>TRBV18|NA|NA|TRBJ2-2
TGTGCCAGCTCACCGGGACAAACGAACACCGGGGAGCTGTTTTTT
CASSPGQTNTGELFF
>TRBV30|NA|NA|TRBJ1-5
TGTGCCTGGAGTGTATCAGGGTTCGGTGGCCAGCCCCAGCATTTT
CAWSVSGFGGQPQHF
>TRBV2|TRBD2|NA|TRBJ2-1
TGTGCCAGCAGTGCGGGGACTAGCGGCCTCTCTGAGCAGTTCTTC
CASSAGTSGLSEQFF
>TRBV4-3|NA|NA|TRBJ2-6
TGCGCCAGCAGCCCTGAGGGGGCTGGGGCCAACGTCCTGACTTTC
CASSPEGAGANVLTF